Each of the 28 T cell receptor beta chains below was sequenced from the same sample in a study of blood T cell repertoires in COVID-19. Profiling relied on immunoSEQ multiplex PCR, and the TCRdb table lists in-frame clones only, not all of them. Of some 180,000 clones listed, approximately 85% are singletons. Sequenced input: peripheral blood. The source of these receptors is a woman aged 60-70 years with acute or convalescent COVID-19.

This clone was picked up one time. The chain is built from TRBV25-1 and TRBJ1-3; TRBD1 agrees at 9 bases. This CDR3 is built from 13 residues. Germline CDR1 MGHDK, CDR2 SYGVNS. Trimming took 8 bases from V and 7 from J; bases not matched to a gene: 6. This CDR3 is CASQRTGANTIYF. The CDR3 nucleotides read TGTGCCAGCCAAAGGACAGGGGCGAACACCATATATTTT.

The chain recombines TRBV5-4 with TRBJ2-1; 10 bases match TRBD1. The length of the CDR3 is 13 residues. Germline CDR1 and CDR2: SGHNT and YYREEE (reference sequence). V was clipped by 5 bases and J by 8 bases; unmatched bases: 4. The CDR3 reads CASRGQGSDEQFF. In DNA form, the CDR3 reads TGTGCCAGCAGGGGACAGGGGTCGGATGAGCAGTTCTTC.

As DNA, the CDR3 is TGTGCCAGCAGCCCGTTATTGAACGGGAATTCACCCCTCCACTTT. It encodes CASSPLLNGNSPLHF. This chain links TRBV3-1 (or the pseudogene TRBV3-2) with TRBJ1-6, with D unclear. CDR1 is LGHDT, CDR2 YNNKEL, per germline (reference sequence). The CDR3 spans 15 residues. Trimming shortened V by 4 bases and J by 7 bases, and 14 bases separated the two germline ends.

The chain has TRBV5-1 and TRBJ2-1; perhaps TRBD2 as D (6 bases). This CDR3 region has 13 residues. CDR1 and CDR2 (germline): SGHRS, YFSETQ. V dropped 0 bases and J dropped 7 bases, with 8 bases sitting between them. The CDR3 sequence is CASSLVGGNEQFF. The CDR3 region has the DNA TGCGCCAGCAGCTTGGTCGGGGGAAATGAGCAGTTCTTC.

In this sample, this clone turned up once. This chain links TRBV4-1 with TRBJ1-2, with 10 bases fitting TRBD1. This CDR3 has 17 residues. Germline loops: CDR1 MGHRA, CDR2 YSYEKL. Trimming removed 2 bases from V and 8 bases from J; junction bases left unmatched: 14. This chain's CDR3 is CASSQLFGGTGDKGYTF. CDR3 sequence (DNA): TGCGCCAGCAGCCAACTCTTTGGGGGGACAGGGGACAAAGGCTACACCTTC.

V usage is TRBV19 and J usage is TRBJ2-1; D unclear. Per germline, CDR1 LNHDA and CDR2 SQIVND (reference sequence). The CDR3 has 14 amino acids. Between the trimmed V and J ends, which lost 6 bases and 6 bases, there was a span of 15 bases. Written as DNA, the CDR3 is TGTGCCAGTAGGGAGACCAGCTTACCCAATGAGCAGTTCTTC. It codes for CASRETSLPNEQFF. The full variable domain, its missing parts supplied by reference TRBV19 and TRBJ2-1, is DGGITQSPKYLFRKEGQNVTLSCEQNLNHDAMYWYRQDPGQGLRLIYYSQIVNDFQKGDIAEGYSVSREKKESFPLTVTSAQKNPTAFYLCASRETSLPNEQFFGPGTRLTVL.

The V call is TRBV6-1, the J call TRBJ1-2, with 7 bases lining up with TRBD1. The CDR3 is made up of 13 amino acids. Germline CDR1 and CDR2: MNHNS and SASEGT. Germline trimming cut 2 bases from V and 7 bases from J; bases unmatched to any gene: 4. For the CDR3, the DNA is TGTGCCAGCAGTGAATCGACAGGGTTTGGCTACACCTTC. Translation gives CASSESTGFGYTF.

The genes are TRBV7-9 and TRBJ2-1; D unclear. The CDR3 is 14 amino acids. Germline CDR1 reads SEHNR; CDR2 reads FQNEAQ (reference sequence). V lost 1 base to trimming and J lost 12 bases, with 16 bases between them. In nucleotides, the CDR3 is TGTGCCAGCAGCTTAGGGGTGGTCGGATCAGGGCAGTTCTTC. This gives the protein CASSLGVVGSGQFF.

This chain connects TRBV27 to TRBJ1-4, with no clear D. CDR1 and CDR2 from the germline V gene are MNHEY and SMNVEV (reference sequence). Trimming took off 5 bases at V and 0 bases at J, with 13 bases between the two ends. The CDR3 covers 16 residues. CDR3 sequence reads: CASSRTGIATNEKLFF. The CDR3 DNA follows: TGTGCCAGCAGTCGGACCGGGATAGCAACTAATGAAAAACTGTTTTTT.

This chain links TRBV5-5 with TRBJ1-5; a weak D match, TRBD1 (5 bases). This CDR3 is built from 16 residues. The V and J ends lost 3 bases and 2 bases respectively, with 15 bases between them. Germline loops: CDR1 SGHKS, CDR2 YYEKEE (reference sequence). CDR3: CASSWRDQGGNQPQHF. CDR3 nucleotide sequence: TGTGCCAGCAGCTGGAGGGACCAAGGGGGCAATCAGCCCCAGCATTTT.

J is TRBJ2-7 and V is TRBV30; D might be TRBD2 (6 bases). V was cut by 0 bases and J by 0 bases, with 12 bases left in between. This CDR3 has 15 amino acids. Germline CDR1 GTSNPN, CDR2 SVGIG (reference sequence). CDR3 in DNA: TGTGCCTGGAGTGTCGGAGGGTCCAGCTCCTACGAGCAGTACTTC. Protein sequence: CAWSVGGSSSYEQYF. Variable domain in full (rest from reference TRBV30 and TRBJ2-7): SQTIHQWPATLVQPVGSPLSLECTVEGTSNPNLYWYRQAAGRGLQLLFYSVGIGQISSEVPQNLSASRPQDRQFILSSKKLLLSDSGFYLCAWSVGGSSSYEQYFGPGTRLTVT.

This chain joins TRBV9 and TRBJ2-1, with 11 bases identical to TRBD1. The CDR3 has 14 amino acids. J gave up 13 bases and V 0 bases, and 6 bases lay outside the gene matches. Germline V gene sequence: CDR1 SGDLS, CDR2 YYNGEE. As DNA, the CDR3 is TGTGCCAGCAGCGTAGAGGCGGACAGGGGGCACCAGTTCTTC. Protein: CASSVEADRGHQFF.

The chain links TRBV7-9 to TRBJ1-2; 8 bases match TRBD1. The germline gives CDR1 SEHNR, CDR2 FQNEAQ (reference sequence). V lost 4 bases, J lost 4 bases, and 2 bases stayed unmatched. This CDR3 region has 13 residues. CDR3 nucleotide sequence: TGTGCCAGCAGCTCGGACAGGGCCTATGGCTACACCTTC. This sequence encodes CASSSDRAYGYTF.

This sequence joins TRBV20-1 and TRBJ2-4, with D perhaps matching TRBD2 (5 bases). The CDR3 spans 18 residues. Per germline, CDR1 DFQATT and CDR2 SNEGSKA (reference sequence). V was trimmed by 3 bases and J by 3 bases, leaving 24 bases between them. CDR3 amino acids: CSASFLGLRGGVKNIQYF. CDR3 coding DNA: TGCAGTGCTAGTTTCCTTGGGCTCCGAGGAGGAGTCAAAAACATTCAGTACTTC.

The J gene is TRBJ2-1, the V gene TRBV19; 9 bases fit TRBD1. The germline CDR1 and CDR2 sequences are LNHDA and SQIVND (reference sequence). CDR3 length: 14 amino acids. V was pared by 7 bases and J by 10 bases, with 11 bases of the junction left unmatched. CDR3 DNA sequence: TGTGCCAGTACATACGGGACAGGGCGGGGGGAGCAGTTCTTC. Protein sequence: CASTYGTGRGEQFF.

This chain links TRBV28 with TRBJ1-2; tentatively, D is TRBD1 (5 bases). The V and J ends lost 6 bases and 3 bases respectively, with 11 bases between them. The germline V gene has CDR1 MDHEN and CDR2 SYDVKM. CDR3 length equals 13 residues. CDR3 residues: CASRVDNYYGYTF. The CDR3 DNA follows: TGTGCCAGCAGAGTGGACAACTACTATGGCTACACCTTC.

The CDR3 region has the DNA TGCGCCAGCAGCTTGGAAGGACTAGCGGGGGGTACCTACGAGCAGTACTTC. Translation: CASSLEGLAGGTYEQYF. The chain is built from TRBV5-1 and TRBJ2-7; 14 nucleotides agree with TRBD2. This CDR3 comprises 17 residues. Germline CDR1 reads SGHRS; CDR2 reads YFSETQ. V dropped 0 bases and J dropped 2; count of bases not matched to a gene: 4. Looking up the rest from reference TRBV5-1 and TRBJ2-7 gives the full variable domain: KAGVTQTPRYLIKTRGQQVTLSCSPISGHRSVSWYQQTPGQGLQFLFEYFSETQRNKGNFPGRFSGRQFSNSRSEMNVSTLELGDSALYLCASSLEGLAGGTYEQYFGPGTRLTVT.

This chain connects TRBV10-2 to TRBJ1-6; D may be TRBD1 (6 bases). The CDR3 has 16 amino acids. CDR1 is WSHSY, CDR2 SAAADI, per germline. V was shortened by 4 bases and J by 6 bases, with 16 bases between the two germline ends. Here the CDR3 reads CASSARGGGSNSPLHF. The CDR3 coding sequence is TGCGCCAGCAGTGCACGGGGGGGCGGGAGTAATTCACCCCTCCACTTT.

This chain uses TRBV13 with TRBJ2-7, with 13 bases lining up with TRBD2. CDR3 length equals 16 residues. Germline lookup yields CDR1 PRHDT and CDR2 FYEKMQ (reference sequence). Losses at the gene ends were 0 bases for V and 5 bases for J; bases not matched to a gene: 4. CDR3 sequence: CASSLGMTSGRNEQYF. Written as DNA, the CDR3 is TGTGCCAGCAGCTTAGGTATGACTAGCGGGAGGAACGAGCAGTACTTC. Based on the CDR3 plus reference TRBV13 and TRBJ2-7, the full variable domain is AAGVIQSPRHLIKEKRETATLKCYPIPRHDTVYWYQQGPGQDPQFLISFYEKMQSDKGSIPDRFSAQQFSDYHSELNMSSLELGDSALYFCASSLGMTSGRNEQYFGPGTRLTVT.

The rearrangement uses TRBV5-1 and TRBJ2-1; weak D call: TRBD1 (6 bases). Trimming left V 4 bases short and J 5 bases short, with 13 bases between. Looked up from germline, CDR1 is SGHRS and CDR2 is YFSETQ. The CDR3 sequence is 14 residues long. This chain's CDR3 is CASSGKGVHNEQFF. CDR3 bases: TGCGCCAGCAGCGGAAAGGGGGTCCACAATGAGCAGTTCTTC.

The chain is built from TRBV9 and TRBJ1-1, with D perhaps TRBD1 (5 bases). The CDR3 extends over 15 amino acids. Trimming removed 0 bases from V and 4 bases from J, with 13 bases in between. Germline CDR1 SGDLS, CDR2 YYNGEE. Here the CDR3 reads CASSVAGRRGTEAFF. The CDR3 DNA follows: TGTGCCAGCAGCGTAGCTGGGCGAAGGGGCACTGAAGCTTTCTTT.

The rearrangement links TRBV28 to TRBJ2-1; 10 nucleotides match TRBD2. Trimming at V came to 5 bases and at J to 8 bases, leaving 15 bases not matched to a gene. There are 17 residues in the CDR3. CDR1 and CDR2 from the germline V gene are MDHEN and SYDVKM. This chain's CDR3 is CASSPSSGSRNDDEQFF. In nucleotides, the CDR3 is TGTGCCAGCAGTCCTTCTAGCGGGAGCCGCAACGACGATGAGCAGTTCTTC.

The V call is TRBV24-1, the J call TRBJ2-2; 7 positions agree with TRBD1. The CDR3 sequence is 13 residues long. Germline CDR1 KGHDR, CDR2 SFDVKD. After removal of 8 bases from V and 4 bases from J, the junction contained 3 bases not matched to a gene. The CDR3 protein is CATTAGGTGELFF. For the CDR3, the DNA is TGTGCCACCACGGCAGGGGGCACCGGGGAGCTGTTTTTT.

V is TRBV7-3 and J is TRBJ2-1; TRBD2 matches at 11 bases. Germline trimming cut 4 bases from V and 8 bases from J; bases unmatched to any gene: 10. CDR3 length equals 16 residues. Germline-derived CDR1 and CDR2 are SGHTA and FQGTGA. The CDR3 sequence is CASSSLAGGPWDEQFF. The CDR3 coding sequence is TGTGCCAGCAGCTCCTTAGCGGGAGGGCCTTGGGATGAGCAGTTCTTC.

The V gene is TRBV19, the J gene TRBJ1-3; maybe TRBD1 (6 bases). This CDR3 has 15 amino acids. V lost 1 base and J lost 2, with 9 bases in between. Germline assignment: CDR1 LNHDA and CDR2 SQIVND (reference sequence). The CDR3 protein is CASSIAAGAGNTIYF. Written as DNA, the CDR3 is TGTGCCAGTAGTATAGCGGCAGGGGCTGGAAACACCATATATTTT.

The chain uses TRBV25-1 and TRBJ1-2; possibly TRBD1 for D (5 bases). This CDR3 spans 12 amino acids. The V and J ends lost 4 bases and 6 bases respectively, with 9 bases between them. Germline lookup yields CDR1 MGHDK and CDR2 SYGVNS. The CDR3 here is CASSAQGNGYTF. CDR3 nucleotide sequence: TGTGCCAGCAGTGCTCAGGGAAATGGCTACACCTTC.

The gene calls are TRBV5-1 and TRBJ1-2; D is undetermined. Germline CDR1 reads SGHRS; CDR2 reads YFSETQ. There are 14 residues in the CDR3. V was trimmed by 5 bases and J by 2 bases, leaving 13 bases between them. CDR3: CASSYTGVNYGYTF. The CDR3 DNA reads as TGCGCCAGCAGTTACACCGGGGTAAACTATGGCTACACCTTC. The full variable domain, with the rest looked up from reference TRBV5-1 and TRBJ1-2, is KAGVTQTPRYLIKTRGQQVTLSCSPISGHRSVSWYQQTPGQGLQFLFEYFSETQRNKGNFPGRFSGRQFSNSRSEMNVSTLELGDSALYLCASSYTGVNYGYTFGSGTRLTVV.

About this clone itself: Its ends do not fully match the called genes, so a read error is possible. The chain employs TRBV7-3 and TRBJ2-2; tentative D call: TRBD1 (5 bases). Germline lookup yields CDR1 SGHTA and CDR2 FQGTGA. This CDR3 is 19 amino acids long. This CDR3 reads CASSLRAMGRNRNTGELFF. Written as DNA, the CDR3 is TGTGCCAGCAGTTTAAGGGCTATGGGGCGGAACAGGAACACCGGGGAGCTGTTTTTT.